This T cell receptor beta chain was recovered during a study of beta chain features in type 1 diabetes. Across the whole study: There was similarity between patients and healthy donors in age, gender and cell yields.

Using CD45RO/CCR7/CD25/CD127/CD95/CD27, CD4+ naive, central memory, regulatory and stem cell-like memory cells were sorted. Sorted cells reached over 95% purity in every population. Reverse transcribing all isolated RNA meant expressed TCRB transcripts were sequenced. The average output of naive, central memory and regulatory T cell samples was approximately 3.6 million reads. Libraries were prepared by immunoSEQ multiplex PCR; TCRdb keeps only in-frame clonotypes and omits some of them. The profile shows over 90,000 clones, under 30% of them singletons. Regarding this clone: Its antigen is undetermined.

Whole-study results and caveats: Among patients with Type 1 diabetes, TCRB CDR3s were moderately but significantly shorter in every one of the four CD4+ subsets.

CDR1 is LNHDA, CDR2 SQIVND, per germline (reference sequence). The CDR3 covers 15 residues. The V segment lost 5 bases and the J segment 2 bases; nucleotides outside the gene matches: 5. What was sequenced was central memory CD4+ T cells from blood. The gene calls are TRBV19 and TRBJ1-1, with TRBD1 matching 10 bases. This receptor was identified in a woman between 18 and 29 years old with type 1 diabetes. In DNA, the CDR3 is TGTGCCAGTAGTTACTGGGACAGGGGAAACACTGAAGCTTTCTTT. Its translation is CASSYWDRGNTEAFF.